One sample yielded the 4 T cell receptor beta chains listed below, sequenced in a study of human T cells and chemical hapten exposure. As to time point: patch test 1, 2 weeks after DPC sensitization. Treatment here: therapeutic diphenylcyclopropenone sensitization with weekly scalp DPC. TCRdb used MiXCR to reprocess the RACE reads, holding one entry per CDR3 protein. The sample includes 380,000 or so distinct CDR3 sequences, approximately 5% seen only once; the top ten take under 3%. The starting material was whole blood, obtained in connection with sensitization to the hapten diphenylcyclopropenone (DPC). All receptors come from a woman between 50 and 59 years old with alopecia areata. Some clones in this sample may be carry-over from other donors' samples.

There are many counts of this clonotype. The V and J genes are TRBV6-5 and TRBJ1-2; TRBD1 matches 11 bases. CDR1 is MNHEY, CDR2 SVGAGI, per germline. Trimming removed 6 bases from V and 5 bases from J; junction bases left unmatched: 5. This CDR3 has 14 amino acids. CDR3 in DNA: TGTGCCAGCAGCGGGACAGGGGGAGTGTATGGCTACACCTTC. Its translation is CASSGTGGVYGYTF.

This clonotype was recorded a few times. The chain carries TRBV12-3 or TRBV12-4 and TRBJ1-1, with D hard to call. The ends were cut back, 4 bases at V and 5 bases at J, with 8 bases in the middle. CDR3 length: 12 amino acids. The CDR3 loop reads CASSYSVTEAFF. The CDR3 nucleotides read TGTGCCAGCAGTTACTCAGTAACTGAAGCTTTCTTT.

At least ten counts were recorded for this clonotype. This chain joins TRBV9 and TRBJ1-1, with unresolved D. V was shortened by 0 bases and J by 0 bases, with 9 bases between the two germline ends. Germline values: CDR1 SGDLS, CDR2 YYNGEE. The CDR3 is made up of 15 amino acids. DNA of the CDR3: TGTGCCAGCAGCGTAGAGGGCAGCATGAACACTGAAGCTTTCTTT. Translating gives CASSVEGSMNTEAFF.

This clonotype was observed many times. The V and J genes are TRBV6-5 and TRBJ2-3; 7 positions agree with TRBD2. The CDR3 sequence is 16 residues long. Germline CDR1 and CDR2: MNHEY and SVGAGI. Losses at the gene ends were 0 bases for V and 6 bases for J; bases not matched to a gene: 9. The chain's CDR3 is CASSYSGGRGTDTQYF. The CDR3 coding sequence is TGTGCCAGCAGTTACTCGGGGGGGAGAGGGACGGATACGCAGTATTTT.